This T cell receptor beta chain came from a study of CXCR3-negative and CXCR3-positive naive CD8 T cells. As regards this clonotype: What it binds is not known.

Carrying UMI labels, the TRB cDNA libraries were prepared through 5' RACE. Each CDR3 protein gets one entry in TCRdb, which reprocessed the 5' RACE reads and gives no DNA. In total, the table holds 130,000 or so distinct CDR3 sequences. General study findings and limits: Between one naive subset and the other, surface CD5 was comparable, and TCR strength was inferred from TRB CDR3 properties. When CXCR3-positive naive cells were set against CXCR3-negative naive cells, the former had more hydrophobic TRB CDR3s.

Germline V lookup: CDR1 DFQATT, CDR2 SNEGSKA (reference sequence). The CDR3 sequence is 14 residues long. This clonotype was sampled from a human donor in good health. Some clones in this sample may be carry-over from other donors' samples. The chain employs TRBV20-1 and TRBJ2-7; TCRdb gives TRBD1 as the D gene, but with no DNA this cannot be confirmed. The specimen was naive CXCR3+ CD8+ T cells from blood. The subset: CD45RO-CCR7+CD27+CD95- naive CD8+ T cells expressing CXCR3 (TNR3+). The CDR3 spells CSAMVRDRPYEQYF.